This T cell receptor beta chain was identified in a study of blood T cell repertoires in COVID-19. Participant ages covered about 18 to 90 years across 25 or so US areas. Allocation to cohorts depended on clinical history reported by the participants. Two negative PCRs, clearance, or symptom resolution characterized the recovered Cohort 3 donors. Original data processing: By means of reference gene primer amplification, nucleated cell counts were estimated. Clones were sequenced by immunoSEQ multiplex PCR, and TCRdb holds only the in-frame ones, with some missing. The D gene and trimming were derived from the DNA, and the V and J assignments and clone size from that table. The table lists some 350,000 clones, about 88% of them singletons. Trimming cost V 7 bases and J 1 base; bases outside gene matches: 3. Germline-derived CDR1 and CDR2 are SNHLY and FYNNEI. CDR3 length: 13 amino acids.

The V and J genes are TRBV2 and TRBJ1-1; 7 nucleotides align to TRBD1. Material: PBMCs or T cells enriched from blood (not recorded which). This receptor was taken from a woman aged 25 to 39 who had recovered from COVID-19. The CDR3 loop is CASKRTGNTEAFF. CDR3 in DNA: TGTGCCAGCAAGCGGACAGGGAACACTGAAGCTTTCTTT.